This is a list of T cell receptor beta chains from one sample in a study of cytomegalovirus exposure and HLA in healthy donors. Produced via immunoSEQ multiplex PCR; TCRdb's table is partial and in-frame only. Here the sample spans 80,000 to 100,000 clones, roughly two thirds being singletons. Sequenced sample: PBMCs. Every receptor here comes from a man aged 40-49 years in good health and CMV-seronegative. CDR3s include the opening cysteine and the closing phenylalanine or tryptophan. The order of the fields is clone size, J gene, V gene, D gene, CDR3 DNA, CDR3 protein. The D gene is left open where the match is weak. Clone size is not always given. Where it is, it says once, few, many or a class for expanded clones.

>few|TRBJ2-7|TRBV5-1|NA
TGCGCCAGCAGCTTGGTAGGGGGTGGCTCCTACGAGCAGTACTTC
CASSLVGGGSYEQYF
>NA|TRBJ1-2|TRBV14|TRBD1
TGTGCCAGCAGCATCACAGGGGGCTACTATGGCTACACCTTC
CASSITGGYYGYTF
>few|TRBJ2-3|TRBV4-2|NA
TGTGCCAGCGGGCCGCCCGGCGCAGATACGCAGTATTTT
CASGPPGADTQYF
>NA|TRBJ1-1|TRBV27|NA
TGTGCCAGCAGCCCGGGACACGGCCTAATTGAAGCTTTCTTT
CASSPGHGLIEAFF
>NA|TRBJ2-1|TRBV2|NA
TGTGCCAGTTTACGGGAAGTGGCCTACAATGAGCAGTTCTTC
CASLREVAYNEQFF
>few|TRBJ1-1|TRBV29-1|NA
TGCAGCGTTGAAGGACAGCGCCTAAACACTGAAGCTTTCTTT
CSVEGQRLNTEAFF
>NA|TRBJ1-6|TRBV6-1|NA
TGTGCCAGCAGTGTAAGTGGACAGAGCAATTCACCCCTCCACTTT
CASSVSGQSNSPLHF
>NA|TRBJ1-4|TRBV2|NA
TGTGCCAGCAGTCGACAGCTTAATGAAAAACTGTTTTTT
CASSRQLNEKLFF
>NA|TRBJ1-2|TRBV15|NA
TGTGCCACCAGCAGAGATAGGGGTAACTATGGCTACACCTTC
CATSRDRGNYGYTF
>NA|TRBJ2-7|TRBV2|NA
TGTGCCAGCAGTGTGACAGGAAAGAGCTCCTACGAGCAGTACTTC
CASSVTGKSSYEQYF
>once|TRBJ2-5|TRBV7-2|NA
TGTGCCAGCAGCCTTGACTCAGAAGAGACCCAGTACTTC
CASSLDSEETQYF
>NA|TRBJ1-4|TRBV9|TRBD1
TGTGCCAGCAGCATTACTCCGGGACAGTCTAATGAAAAACTGTTTTTT
CASSITPGQSNEKLFF
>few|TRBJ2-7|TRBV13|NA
TGTGCCAGCAGTCGTGCGGGCGGGTTATCCTACGAGCAGTACTTC
CASSRAGGLSYEQYF
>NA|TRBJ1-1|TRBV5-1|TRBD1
TGCGCCAGCAGCTTGGGGGGGGACAGGACGGCTTTCTTT
CASSLGGDRTAFF
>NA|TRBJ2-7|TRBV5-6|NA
TGTGCCAGCAGCTTAAACAACGCCAGGGGCGAGCAGTACTTC
CASSLNNARGEQYF
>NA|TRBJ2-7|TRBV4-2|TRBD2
TGTGCCAGCAGCCCGTCACCTAGCGGGGGGGCTGTCTACGAGCAGTACTTC
CASSPSPSGGAVYEQYF
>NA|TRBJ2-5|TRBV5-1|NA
TGCGCCAGCAGCATCGACCCTTCGACAGGACAAGAGACCCAGTACTTC
CASSIDPSTGQETQYF
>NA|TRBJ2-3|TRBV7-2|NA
TGTGCCAGCAGCCTCAAGGACGGAAGGGACTCAGATACGCAGTATTTT
CASSLKDGRDSDTQYF
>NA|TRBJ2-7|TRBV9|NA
TGTGCCAGCAGCGTAGGGGCAGAATCCTACTACGAGCAGTACTTC
CASSVGAESYYEQYF
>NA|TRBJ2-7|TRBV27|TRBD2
TGTGCCAGCAGTTTCGGGGGGTCGGTCTACGAGCAGTACTTC
CASSFGGSVYEQYF
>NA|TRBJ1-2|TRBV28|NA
TGTGCCAGCAGGGGACTTGCCTATGGCTACACCTTC
CASRGLAYGYTF
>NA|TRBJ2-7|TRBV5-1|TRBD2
TGCGCCAGCAGCTTGGGCCCTGGGGGGCGGGGGGGCCGGTACGAGCAGTACTTC
CASSLGPGGRGGRYEQYF
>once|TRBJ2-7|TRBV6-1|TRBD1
TGTGCCAGCAGTGAGAACAGGGGGCTCGTCTCCTACGAGCAGTACTTC
CASSENRGLVSYEQYF
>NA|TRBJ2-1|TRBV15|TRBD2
TGTGCCACCGGGGAAGCGGGGGCCTACAATGAGCAGTTCTTC
CATGEAGAYNEQFF
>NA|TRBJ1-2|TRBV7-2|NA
TGTGCCAGCAGCGCAGGGGCTTTAGGGTACACCTTC
CASSAGALGYTF
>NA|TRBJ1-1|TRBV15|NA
TGTGCCACCAGCAGAGTACAGGGCACTGAAGCTTTCTTT
CATSRVQGTEAFF
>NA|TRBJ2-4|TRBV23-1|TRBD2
TGCGCCAGCAGTCATCCGGGAGGAAAAAACATTCAGTACTTC
CASSHPGGKNIQYF
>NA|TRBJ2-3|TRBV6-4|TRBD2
TGTGCCAGCAGTGGAGCGGGGGGGACAGATACGCAGTATTTT
CASSGAGGTDTQYF
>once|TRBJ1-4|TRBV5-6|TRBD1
TGTGCCAGCAGCGCCCGGACAGGACCCGATGAAAAACTGTTTTTT
CASSARTGPDEKLFF
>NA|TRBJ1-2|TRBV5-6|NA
TGTGCCAGCAGCTTCCCCGGGTTTCTTAATGGCTACACCTTC
CASSFPGFLNGYTF
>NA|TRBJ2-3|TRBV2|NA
TGTGCCAGCAGTCCTTCGGATACGCAGTATTTT
CASSPSDTQYF
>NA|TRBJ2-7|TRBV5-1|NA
TGCGCCAGCAGCTTGGAGCTCACCCCCTACGAGCAGTACTTC
CASSLELTPYEQYF
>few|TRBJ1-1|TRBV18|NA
TGTGCCAGCTCAACAGGGTTTCCTGAAGCTTTCTTT
CASSTGFPEAFF
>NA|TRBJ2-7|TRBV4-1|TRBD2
TGCGCCAGCAGCTTCCACCCCCAGCGGGAAACCTACGAGCAGTACTTC
CASSFHPQRETYEQYF
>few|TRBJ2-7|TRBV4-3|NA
TGCGCCAGCAGCCAAGGAACAGGGTGGGACTACGAGCAGTACTTC
CASSQGTGWDYEQYF
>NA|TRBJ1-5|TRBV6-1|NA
TGTGCCAGCAGTGAAGAACAGGGACACCATCAGCCCCAGCATTTT
CASSEEQGHHQPQHF
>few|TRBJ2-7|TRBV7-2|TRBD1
TGTGCCAGCAGCCTATGGACAGGTGGGGGCTACGAGCAGTACTTC
CASSLWTGGGYEQYF
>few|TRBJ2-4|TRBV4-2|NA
TGTGCCAGCAGCATCCGTTTGCGGGACGACAAAAACATTCAGTACTTC
CASSIRLRDDKNIQYF
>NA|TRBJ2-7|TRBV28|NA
TGTGCCACCGACAGGTACTACGAGCAGTACTTC
CATDRYYEQYF
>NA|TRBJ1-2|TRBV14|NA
TGTGCCAGCAGCACAGTCCTCAACTATGGCTACACCTTC
CASSTVLNYGYTF
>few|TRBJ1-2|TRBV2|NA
TGTGCCAGCAGTGAGCAGGGGAATTCATATGGCTACACCTTC
CASSEQGNSYGYTF
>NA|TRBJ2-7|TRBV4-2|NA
TGTGCCAGCAGCCAAGATATTAGACAGGGACTCTACGAGCAGTACTTC
CASSQDIRQGLYEQYF
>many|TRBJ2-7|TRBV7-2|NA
TGTGCCAGCAGCTTGTACTCCTACGAGCAGTACTTC
CASSLYSYEQYF
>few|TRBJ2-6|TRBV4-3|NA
TGCGCCAGCAGCCAAGGGCAGTCTGGGGCCAACGTCCTGACTTTC
CASSQGQSGANVLTF
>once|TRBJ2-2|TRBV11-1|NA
TGTGCCAGCAGCTTACCGGGGGAACGGACCGGGGAGCTGTTTTTT
CASSLPGERTGELFF
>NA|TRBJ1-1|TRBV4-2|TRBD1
TGTGCCAGCAGCCCCTACCTAACAGGGGCTGAAGCTTTCTTT
CASSPYLTGAEAFF
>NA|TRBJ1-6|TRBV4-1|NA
TGCGCCAGACAGAGCGGTTCACCCCTCCACTTT
CARQSGSPLHF
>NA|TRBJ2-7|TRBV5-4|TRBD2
TGTGCCAGCAGCTTGATGACTAGCGGGGGGTACGAGCAGTACTTC
CASSLMTSGGYEQYF
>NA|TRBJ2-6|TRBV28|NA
TGTGCCAGCACAGTTGGAGACTCTGGGGCCAACGTCCTGACTTTC
CASTVGDSGANVLTF
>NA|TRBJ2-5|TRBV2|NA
TGTGCCAGCAGTGTCTCAGGGCGAGAGACCCAGTACTTC
CASSVSGRETQYF
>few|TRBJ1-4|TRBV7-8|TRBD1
TGTGCCAGCAGCCGGACAGGGACAAGCTACACAACTAATGAAAAACTGTTTTTT
CASSRTGTSYTTNEKLFF
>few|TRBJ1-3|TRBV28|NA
TGTGCCAGCAGTATGGACATGGCCTCTGGAAACACCATATATTTT
CASSMDMASGNTIYF
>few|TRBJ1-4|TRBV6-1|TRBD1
TGTGCCAGCAGGTCCCGAACAGGGGAGGAAAAACTGTTTTTT
CASRSRTGEEKLFF
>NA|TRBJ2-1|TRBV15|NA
TGTGCCACCAGTAAACTAAGCCTCTACAATGAGCAGTTCTTC
CATSKLSLYNEQFF
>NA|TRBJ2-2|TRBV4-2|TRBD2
TGTGCCAGCAGCCTTATTCCGGGACTACTAAAAAACTCTAACACCGGGGAGCTGTTTTTT
CASSLIPGLLKNSNTGELFF
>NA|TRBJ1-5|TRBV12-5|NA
TGTGCTAGTGGTTTAAATGAACTCGGGCCCCAGCATTTT
CASGLNELGPQHF